The rows below give T cell receptor beta chains drawn from one sample of a study of beta chain features in type 1 diabetes. Some clones are missing from TCRdb's copy, which holds only in-frame ones; the method was immunoSEQ multiplex PCR. The sample has about 280,000 clones, approximately 15% seen once; the top ten hold 0.015%. The sample consisted of naive CD4+ T cells from blood. Receptors were obtained from a man between 18 and 29 years old with type 1 diabetes. The CDR3 runs from the conserved cysteine through the conserved F or W. A D gene is named only where the DNA matches it firmly. Where a row states a size, it is once, few, many or the class of an expanded clone; other rows omit it.

clone size: NA; V gene: TRBV28; CDR3 length: 12; D gene: NA; J gene: TRBJ1-2; CDR3 DNA: TGTGCCAGCAGTAAGACAGAGTATGGCTACACCTTC; CDR3 protein: CASSKTEYGYTF
clone size: few; V gene: TRBV4-2; CDR3 length: 14; D gene: TRBD1; J gene: TRBJ2-7; CDR3 DNA: TGTGCCAGCAGGGACGGACAGGGTTTCAACGAGCAGTACTTC; CDR3 protein: CASRDGQGFNEQYF
clone size: NA; V gene: TRBV28; CDR3 length: 11; D gene: NA; J gene: TRBJ2-1; CDR3 DNA: TGTGCCAGCAGGGGACTGAATGAGCAGTTCTTC; CDR3 protein: CASRGLNEQFF
clone size: few; V gene: TRBV9; CDR3 length: 12; D gene: NA; J gene: TRBJ2-3; CDR3 DNA: TGTGCCAGCGGGGGGGCCACAGATACGCAGTATTTT; CDR3 protein: CASGGATDTQYF
clone size: few; V gene: TRBV29-1; CDR3 length: 12; D gene: TRBD1; J gene: TRBJ2-7; CDR3 DNA: TGCAGCGGGGGGGACAGGGACAACGAGCAGTACTTC; CDR3 protein: CSGGDRDNEQYF
clone size: few; V gene: TRBV29-1; CDR3 length: 12; D gene: NA; J gene: TRBJ1-4; CDR3 DNA: TGCAGCGTTGAAGAGGGTGGAGGGAAACTGTTTTTT; CDR3 protein: CSVEEGGGKLFF
clone size: few; V gene: TRBV4-1; CDR3 length: 13; D gene: NA; J gene: TRBJ2-3; CDR3 DNA: TGCGCCAGCAGCCTATTCGGGGGAGATACGCAGTATTTT; CDR3 protein: CASSLFGGDTQYF
clone size: few; V gene: TRBV6-5; CDR3 length: 14; D gene: NA; J gene: TRBJ2-7; CDR3 DNA: TGTGCCAGCAGTTACTCGAGACTAGACTACGAGCAGTACTTC; CDR3 protein: CASSYSRLDYEQYF
clone size: NA; V gene: TRBV4-3; CDR3 length: 16; D gene: NA; J gene: TRBJ1-6; CDR3 DNA: TGCGCCAGCAGCCGGCAGGGGAGCGCCTATAATTCACCCCTCCACTTT; CDR3 protein: CASSRQGSAYNSPLHF
clone size: NA; V gene: TRBV6-8; CDR3 length: 18; D gene: NA; J gene: TRBJ1-5; CDR3 DNA: TGTGCCAGCAGTTTACCAACAGGCCTCGATTATAGCAATCAGCCCCAGCATTTT; CDR3 protein: CASSLPTGLDYSNQPQHF
clone size: few; V gene: TRBV6-6; CDR3 length: 16; D gene: TRBD1; J gene: TRBJ1-1; CDR3 DNA: TGTGCCAGCAGGGAACTACAGGGGGCGCGGGACACTGAAGCTTTCTTT; CDR3 protein: CASRELQGARDTEAFF
clone size: few; V gene: TRBV9; CDR3 length: 13; D gene: NA; J gene: TRBJ2-7; CDR3 DNA: TGTGCCAGCAGCCAACAGGACAACTACGAGCAGTACTTC; CDR3 protein: CASSQQDNYEQYF
clone size: few; V gene: TRBV7-9; CDR3 length: 15; D gene: NA; J gene: TRBJ1-4; CDR3 DNA: TGTGCCAGCAGTCCCGGGACACACGAAGGAGAAAAACTGTTTTTT; CDR3 protein: CASSPGTHEGEKLFF
clone size: NA; V gene: TRBV5-4; CDR3 length: 18; D gene: TRBD2; J gene: TRBJ2-5; CDR3 DNA: TGTGCCAGCAGTCCGATCAGCACCGGGACTAGCGGTCAAGAGACCCAGTACTTC; CDR3 protein: CASSPISTGTSGQETQYF
clone size: few; V gene: TRBV6-5; CDR3 length: 14; D gene: NA; J gene: TRBJ1-2; CDR3 DNA: TGTGCCAGCCGCATAACAGAGGGAATCTATGGCTACACCTTC; CDR3 protein: CASRITEGIYGYTF
clone size: NA; V gene: TRBV18; CDR3 length: 14; D gene: TRBD2; J gene: TRBJ2-1; CDR3 DNA: TGTGCCAGCTCATCGACTAGCGGGAGAAATGAGCAGTTCTTC; CDR3 protein: CASSSTSGRNEQFF
clone size: NA; V gene: TRBV10-3; CDR3 length: 13; D gene: TRBD1; J gene: TRBJ1-2; CDR3 DNA: TGTGCCATCATGGGGACAGGGAAGAATGGCTACACCTTC; CDR3 protein: CAIMGTGKNGYTF
clone size: NA; V gene: TRBV6-1; CDR3 length: 14; D gene: NA; J gene: TRBJ2-7; CDR3 DNA: TGTGCCAGCAGTGAAGCGCTTATTAGGCGGGAGCAGTACTTC; CDR3 protein: CASSEALIRREQYF
clone size: NA; V gene: TRBV30; CDR3 length: 13; D gene: TRBD1; J gene: TRBJ1-2; CDR3 DNA: TGTGCCTGCCGACAGGGCCTTAACTATGGCTACACCTTC; CDR3 protein: CACRQGLNYGYTF
clone size: few; V gene: TRBV28; CDR3 length: 13; D gene: TRBD1; J gene: TRBJ1-2; CDR3 DNA: TGTGCCAGCATTACCGGGACAGGGGGGGGCTACACCTTC; CDR3 protein: CASITGTGGGYTF
clone size: few; V gene: TRBV5-1; CDR3 length: 14; D gene: TRBD2; J gene: TRBJ2-7; CDR3 DNA: TGCGCCAGCAGCTTGGATGCGGGAGGGCCAGAGCAGTACTTC; CDR3 protein: CASSLDAGGPEQYF
clone size: NA; V gene: TRBV27; CDR3 length: 15; D gene: NA; J gene: TRBJ1-4; CDR3 DNA: TGTGCCAGCAGTGCGAGGTCGGGGGTCAGTGAAAAACTGTTTTTT; CDR3 protein: CASSARSGVSEKLFF
clone size: NA; V gene: TRBV6-6; CDR3 length: 16; D gene: TRBD2; J gene: TRBJ2-1; CDR3 DNA: TGTGCCAGCAGCAGCATCGGACTAGCGGGGTCCAATGAGCAGTTCTTC; CDR3 protein: CASSSIGLAGSNEQFF
clone size: few; V gene: TRBV9; CDR3 length: 15; D gene: TRBD1; J gene: TRBJ1-5; CDR3 DNA: TGTGCCAGCAGCCTCACGGGGACAGGGCCTCAGCCCCAGCATTTT; CDR3 protein: CASSLTGTGPQPQHF
clone size: few; V gene: TRBV5-4; CDR3 length: 15; D gene: NA; J gene: TRBJ1-1; CDR3 DNA: TGTGCCAGCAGCGCGGACCCGGGGTTGAACACTGAAGCTTTCTTT; CDR3 protein: CASSADPGLNTEAFF
clone size: few; V gene: TRBV4-3; CDR3 length: 13; D gene: NA; J gene: TRBJ1-1; CDR3 DNA: TGCGCCAGCAGCGACTACAAGGGAACTGAAGCTTTCTTT; CDR3 protein: CASSDYKGTEAFF
clone size: NA; V gene: TRBV15; CDR3 length: 15; D gene: TRBD1; J gene: TRBJ1-2; CDR3 DNA: TGTGCCACCAGCAGGGGGACAGACCTTATCTATGGCTACACCTTC; CDR3 protein: CATSRGTDLIYGYTF
clone size: NA; V gene: TRBV10-3; CDR3 length: 15; D gene: NA; J gene: TRBJ2-4; CDR3 DNA: TGTGCCATCAGTGAAGCGGGTTTGGCCAAAAACATTCAGTACTTC; CDR3 protein: CAISEAGLAKNIQYF
clone size: few; V gene: TRBV30; CDR3 length: 13; D gene: NA; J gene: TRBJ2-2; CDR3 DNA: TGTGCCTGGAGTTCAAATCCCACCGGGGAGCTGTTTTTT; CDR3 protein: CAWSSNPTGELFF
clone size: NA; V gene: TRBV4-1; CDR3 length: 16; D gene: NA; J gene: TRBJ2-1; CDR3 DNA: TGCGCCAGCAGCCAATTCTGGCTGGGAGCCTACAATGAGCAGTTCTTC; CDR3 protein: CASSQFWLGAYNEQFF
clone size: few; V gene: TRBV15; CDR3 length: 15; D gene: TRBD2; J gene: TRBJ2-5; CDR3 DNA: TGTGCCACCAGCAGCGGGACTAGCGTCCAAGAGACCCAGTACTTC; CDR3 protein: CATSSGTSVQETQYF
clone size: NA; V gene: TRBV7-9; CDR3 length: 12; D gene: NA; J gene: TRBJ1-4; CDR3 DNA: TGTGCCAGCAGCTTAGACAATGCCCAACTGTTTTTT; CDR3 protein: CASSLDNAQLFF
clone size: once; V gene: TRBV14; CDR3 length: 14; D gene: NA; J gene: TRBJ2-7; CDR3 DNA: TGTGCCAGCAGCCAAAGCCCCCCATTCTACGAGCAGTACTTC; CDR3 protein: CASSQSPPFYEQYF
clone size: few; V gene: TRBV10-3; CDR3 length: 12; D gene: NA; J gene: TRBJ2-1; CDR3 DNA: TGTGCCATCAGTTCAGGGGACAATGAGCAGTTCTTC; CDR3 protein: CAISSGDNEQFF
clone size: NA; V gene: TRBV28; CDR3 length: 14; D gene: NA; J gene: TRBJ1-1; CDR3 DNA: TGTGCCAGCAGTTTAACCAAGGGGCCCACTGAAGCTTTCTTT; CDR3 protein: CASSLTKGPTEAFF
clone size: NA; V gene: TRBV10-3; CDR3 length: 14; D gene: TRBD2; J gene: TRBJ2-3; CDR3 DNA: TGTGCCTCCAGACTAGCGGGAGGTCCGGATACGCAGTATTTT; CDR3 protein: CASRLAGGPDTQYF
clone size: once; V gene: TRBV30; CDR3 length: 16; D gene: NA; J gene: TRBJ1-1; CDR3 DNA: TGTGCCTGGAGTTCTAATTCCCGGGGAATGAACACTGAAGCTTTCTTT; CDR3 protein: CAWSSNSRGMNTEAFF
clone size: few; V gene: TRBV18; CDR3 length: 14; D gene: NA; J gene: TRBJ2-5; CDR3 DNA: TGTGCCAGCTCACCCCAGGGACTCCGAGAGACCCAGTACTTC; CDR3 protein: CASSPQGLRETQYF
clone size: few; V gene: TRBV7-9; CDR3 length: 15; D gene: NA; J gene: TRBJ2-3; CDR3 DNA: TGTGCCAGCAGGCTAGCGGAGGGGGGCCCAGATACGCAGTATTTT; CDR3 protein: CASRLAEGGPDTQYF
clone size: NA; V gene: TRBV11-2; CDR3 length: 16; D gene: NA; J gene: TRBJ1-2; CDR3 DNA: TGTGCCAGCAGCCCCCTGGACAGTACACGGGGCTATGGCTACACCTTC; CDR3 protein: CASSPLDSTRGYGYTF
clone size: NA; V gene: TRBV7-9; CDR3 length: 18; D gene: TRBD2; J gene: TRBJ2-2; CDR3 DNA: TGTGCCAGCAGCTCCCGGACCGGGACTAGCGGGATTACCGGGGAGCTGTTTTTT; CDR3 protein: CASSSRTGTSGITGELFF
clone size: NA; V gene: TRBV10-3; CDR3 length: 13; D gene: NA; J gene: TRBJ1-1; CDR3 DNA: TGTGCCATCAGGGACTCTCTGAACACTGAAGCTTTCTTT; CDR3 protein: CAIRDSLNTEAFF
clone size: few; V gene: TRBV6-4; CDR3 length: 15; D gene: TRBD1; J gene: TRBJ1-2; CDR3 DNA: TGTGCCAGCAGTGCCCGAACAGGGGCCGGCTATGGCTACACCTTC; CDR3 protein: CASSARTGAGYGYTF
clone size: few; V gene: TRBV7-7; CDR3 length: 14; D gene: NA; J gene: TRBJ2-5; CDR3 DNA: TGTGCCAGCAGCCCCTATCAGGGGTCAGAGACCCAGTACTTC; CDR3 protein: CASSPYQGSETQYF
clone size: few; V gene: TRBV20-1; CDR3 length: 10; D gene: NA; J gene: TRBJ1-3; CDR3 DNA: TGCAGTGCCAAAGGAAACACCATATATTTT; CDR3 protein: CSAKGNTIYF
clone size: few; V gene: TRBV15; CDR3 length: 14; D gene: TRBD1; J gene: TRBJ2-7; CDR3 DNA: TGTGCCACCAGCATAGACAGGGATATCTACGAGCAGTACTTC; CDR3 protein: CATSIDRDIYEQYF
clone size: few; V gene: TRBV6-5; CDR3 length: 13; D gene: NA; J gene: TRBJ1-5; CDR3 DNA: TGTGCCAGCAGTTACTTTTTCGGGCAGCCCCAGCATTTT; CDR3 protein: CASSYFFGQPQHF